The present T cell receptor (beta chain) was sequenced within a study of CD8+ T cells in alopecia areata (dated by TCRdb to between 2018 and 2020). About the full investigation: In both human patients and the C3H/HeJ mouse model, the study applied high-throughput TCRbeta sequencing to look at T cell clonal expansion in alopecia areata. Human TCRbeta sequencing covered scalp tissue and sorted CD4+ and CD8+ peripheral blood T cells from patchy and totalis/universalis alopecia areata patients and healthy controls. Scalp clonality was compared among normal scalp (n=4), patchy alopecia areata scalp (n=8), and alopecia totalis/universalis scalp (n=8). The RNA source kit depended on sample type: the PAXgene miRNA kit for fixed scalp, the miRNeasy kit for PBMCs, and the RNeasy kit for mouse skin. TCRbeta CDR3 regions were amplified by immunoSEQ multiplex PCR using 35 Vbeta forward and 13 Jbeta reverse primers.

About this clone itself: Its specific antigen is unknown. No quality values exist for individual bases; no much larger clone is one base distant.

The investigation overall reported the following: Lesional scalp, especially in alopecia totalis/universalis, showed higher clonality and more expanded CD8+ clones than normal scalp, suggesting antigenic drive. Unlike mouse skin, which is dominated by gammadelta T cells, normal human skin has resident alphabeta T cells that are also sequenced, and this complicates analysis of the scalp TCR repertoire. TCR sequences shared between patients were less clear than in mice, possibly partly because of HLA diversity in the patient population.

The germline V gene supplies CDR1 SGHRS and CDR2 YFSETQ. CDR3 length: 15 amino acids, cysteine to phenylalanine. Just CDR3 DNA is preserved here, 45 bases in frame from base 1. V drops 0 bases and J drops 2 bases, leaving 8 bases in between. CD4+ cells from several biomarker-study patients were further sorted into CD25+CD127- cells. Lesional scalp punch biopsies and peripheral blood were collected from alopecia areata patients. PBMCs were isolated by density centrifugation and stained for CD3, CD4 and CD8, after which CD4+ and CD8+ T cells were sorted on a FACSAria. As part of a multicenter biomarker study, untreated alopecia areata patients were recruited. Library creation used the immunoSEQ multiplex PCR assay. RNA was extracted from all samples and reverse transcribed into cDNA, which served as template for TCR sequencing. SuperScript III was used for first-strand cDNA synthesis, primed with a 2:1 mix of oligo-dT and random hexamers. A synthetic immune receptor repertoire was used to assess amplification bias, and residual bias was removed computationally. In the authors' own workflow: After raw reads were preprocessed to remove errors, the CDR3 was defined following IMGT conventions as running from the conserved cysteine to phenylalanine. To get clonality, Shannon entropy was normalized by log2 of the number of productive unique TCRs and the result was subtracted from 1. CD4 or CD8 identity of scalp clones was inferred by cross-referencing scalp TCRbeta sequences with sorted blood CD4 and CD8 repertoires. TCRdb holds this immuneACCESS table with in-frame rearrangements only. Some clones are missing; in checked studies, unresolved V genes explain under half, and the rest has no known cause. The D gene and trimming were derived from the DNA, and the V and J assignments and clone size from that table. The table for this sample lists about 37,000 clones; around half of them were counted only once. The biggest ten clones account for under 2% of the sample.

The sequence is built from TRBV5-1 and TRBJ2-2; the D gene assignment is ambiguous. Source material: CD4+ Tregs sorted from blood. This clonotype was sampled from a human donor with alopecia areata. The CDR3 region has the sequence CASSLVALNTGELFF. The DNA sequence is given as TGCGCCAGCAGCTTGGTGGCCCTAAACACCGGGGAGCTGTTTTTT.